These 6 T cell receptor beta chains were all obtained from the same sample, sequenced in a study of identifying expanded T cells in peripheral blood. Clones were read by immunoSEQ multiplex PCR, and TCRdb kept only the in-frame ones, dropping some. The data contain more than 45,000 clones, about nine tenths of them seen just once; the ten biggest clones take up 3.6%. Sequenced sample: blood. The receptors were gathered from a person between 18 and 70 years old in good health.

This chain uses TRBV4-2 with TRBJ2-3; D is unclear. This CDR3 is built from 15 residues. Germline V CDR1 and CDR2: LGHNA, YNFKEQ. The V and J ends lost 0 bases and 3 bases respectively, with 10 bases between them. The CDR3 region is CASSQDRARTDTQYF. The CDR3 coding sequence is TGTGCCAGCAGCCAAGATAGGGCTAGGACAGATACGCAGTATTTT.

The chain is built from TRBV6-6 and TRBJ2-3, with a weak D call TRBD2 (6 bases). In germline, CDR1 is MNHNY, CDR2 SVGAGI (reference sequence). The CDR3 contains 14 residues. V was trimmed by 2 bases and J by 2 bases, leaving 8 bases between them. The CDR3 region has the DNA TGTGCCAGCAGTTACGGCGGGACCACAGATACGCAGTATTTT. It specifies CASSYGGTTDTQYF.

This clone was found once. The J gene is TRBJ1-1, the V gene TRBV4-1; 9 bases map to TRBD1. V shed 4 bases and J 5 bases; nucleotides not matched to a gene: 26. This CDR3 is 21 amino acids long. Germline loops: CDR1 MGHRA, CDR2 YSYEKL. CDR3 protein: CASSRVPGQGRMMGNGTEAFF. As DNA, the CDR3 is TGCGCCAGCAGCCGAGTACCGGGACAGGGAAGGATGATGGGAAATGGAACTGAAGCTTTCTTT.

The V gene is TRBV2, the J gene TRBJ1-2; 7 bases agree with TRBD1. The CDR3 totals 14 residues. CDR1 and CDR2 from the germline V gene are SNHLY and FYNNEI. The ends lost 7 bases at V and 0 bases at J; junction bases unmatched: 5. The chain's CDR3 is CASKEGTANYGYTF. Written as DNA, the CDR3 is TGTGCCAGCAAGGAAGGGACAGCTAACTATGGCTACACCTTC.

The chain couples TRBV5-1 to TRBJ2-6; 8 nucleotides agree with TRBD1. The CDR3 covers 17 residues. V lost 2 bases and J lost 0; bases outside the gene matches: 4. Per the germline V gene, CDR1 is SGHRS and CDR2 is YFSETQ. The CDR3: CASSFGQGASGANVLTF. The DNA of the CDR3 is TGCGCCAGCAGCTTCGGACAGGGAGCCTCTGGGGCCAACGTCCTGACTTTC. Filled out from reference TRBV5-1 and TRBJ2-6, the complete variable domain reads KAGVTQTPRYLIKTRGQQVTLSCSPISGHRSVSWYQQTPGQGLQFLFEYFSETQRNKGNFPGRFSGRQFSNSRSEMNVSTLELGDSALYLCASSFGQGASGANVLTFGAGSRLTVL.

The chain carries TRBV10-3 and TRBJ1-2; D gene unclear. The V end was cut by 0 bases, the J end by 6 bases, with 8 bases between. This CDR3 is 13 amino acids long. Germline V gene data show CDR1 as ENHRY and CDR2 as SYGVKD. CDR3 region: CAISESARDGYTF. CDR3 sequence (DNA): TGTGCCATCAGTGAGTCTGCCCGGGATGGCTACACCTTC.